These 27 T cell receptor beta chains were all obtained from the same sample, sequenced in a study of T cells after yellow fever vaccination. TCRdb used MiXCR to reprocess the 5' RACE reads, holding one entry per CDR3 protein. Of some 340,000 distinct CDR3 sequences listed, about 10% are singletons. The sequences come from CD4+ T cells sorted from PBMCs, collected 45 days after the yellow fever booster vaccination. These receptors were taken from a man between 18 and 35 years old who received the YFV17D yellow fever vaccine.

The V call is TRBV10-3, the J call TRBJ2-1; 8 nucleotides agree with TRBD1. Germline trimming cut 0 bases from V and 10 bases from J; bases unmatched to any gene: 11. Germline V lookup: CDR1 ENHRY, CDR2 SYGVKD. The CDR3 length is 16 residues. CDR3: CAISESGQGAIHEQFF. CDR3 in DNA: TGTGCCATCAGTGAGTCCGGGCAGGGGGCGATACACGAGCAGTTCTTC.

The table lists this clonotype with a few counts. The chain uses TRBV5-4 and TRBJ2-1; TRBD2 matches at 12 bases. Germline CDR1 and CDR2: SGHNT and YYREEE (reference sequence). J lost 9 bases, V lost 3 bases, and 13 bases had no gene match. The CDR3 extends over 17 amino acids. For the CDR3, the DNA is TGTGCCAGCAGCTCACCCCGTTCTAGCGGGGGGGCCGCTGAGCAGTTCTTC. Its protein product is CASSSPRSSGGAAEQFF.

Ten or more counts support this clonotype. This rearrangement joins TRBV9 to TRBJ2-3; 10 bases map to TRBD2. The CDR3 totals 15 residues. V shed 5 bases and J 1 base; nucleotides not matched to a gene: 4. The germline CDR1 and CDR2 sequences are SGDLS and YYNGEE. The CDR3 bases are TGTGCCAGCAGTACTAGCGGGGTGGGCACAGATACGCAGTATTTT. Amino acids: CASSTSGVGTDTQYF.

V and J are TRBV10-3 and TRBJ2-3, with D possibly being TRBD1 or TRBD2 (5 bases each). The V gene lost 7 bases and the J gene lost 0 bases, with 17 bases spanning the gap. Per germline, CDR1 ENHRY and CDR2 SYGVKD. The CDR3 has 16 residues. The CDR3 spells CAITPRGVSSTDTQYF. CDR3 sequence (DNA): TGTGCCATCACACCCCGGGGCGTATCTAGCACAGATACGCAGTATTTT.

This clonotype was detected a few times. The chain couples TRBV20-1 to TRBJ2-1; tentative D call: TRBD2 (6 bases). The germline gives CDR1 DFQATT, CDR2 SNEGSKA (reference sequence). This CDR3 comprises 18 residues. Trimming cost V 3 bases and J 0 bases, with 21 bases left between them. The CDR3 DNA reads TGCAGTGCTAGGAGCGTAGGAATACGGGAGAGCTCCTACAATGAGCAGTTCTTC. This gives the protein CSARSVGIRESSYNEQFF.

The rearrangement links TRBV5-1 to TRBJ1-3; D is undetermined. Trimming left V 0 bases short and J 0 bases short, with 10 bases between. The CDR3 covers 16 residues. The germline V gene has CDR1 SGHRS and CDR2 YFSETQ. The CDR3 bases are TGCGCCAGCAGCTTGGTCGGTTCTTTCTCTGGAAACACCATATATTTT. The encoded protein is CASSLVGSFSGNTIYF. The variable domain in full, completed from reference TRBV5-1 and TRBJ1-3, reads KAGVTQTPRYLIKTRGQQVTLSCSPISGHRSVSWYQQTPGQGLQFLFEYFSETQRNKGNFPGRFSGRQFSNSRSEMNVSTLELGDSALYLCASSLVGSFSGNTIYFGEGSWLTVV.

There are a few counts of this clonotype. The V gene is TRBV5-1, the J gene TRBJ2-7; 7 bases map to TRBD1. Germline loops: CDR1 SGHRS, CDR2 YFSETQ. Trimming removed 1 base from V and 1 base from J; junction bases left unmatched: 2. The CDR3 is 14 amino acids. The CDR3 region is CASSLKGQSYEQYF. The CDR3 DNA reads as TGCGCCAGCAGCTTGAAGGGACAGTCCTACGAGCAGTACTTC.

The CDR3 sequence is CASSITGSNQFF. CDR3 nucleotides: TGTGCCAGTAGTATAACAGGAAGTAATCAGTTCTTC. The chain links TRBV19 to TRBJ2-1; perhaps TRBD1 as D (5 bases). Trimming removed 2 bases at V and 13 bases at J, with 12 bases between. The CDR3 is 12 amino acids. Per germline, CDR1 LNHDA and CDR2 SQIVND (reference sequence).

This clonotype was observed a few times. This chain joins TRBV12-3 or TRBV12-4 and TRBJ1-5, with D unresolved. This CDR3 contains 11 residues. V lost 8 bases and J lost 6, with 8 bases in between. In DNA form, the CDR3 reads TGTGCCAGCGGCATGGGTCAGCCCCAGCATTTT. Amino acid sequence: CASGMGQPQHF.

This clonotype has just a few counts. J is TRBJ2-5 and V is TRBV6-5; D may be TRBD1 (7 bases). Germline V gene data show CDR1 as MNHEY and CDR2 as SVGAGI. This CDR3 has 16 amino acids. The V and J ends lost 6 bases and 5 bases respectively, with 22 bases between them. The CDR3 DNA sequence: TGTGCCAGCAGCCCACGGGGGCAGGGGGACGCGGAGACCCAGTACTTC. It codes for CASSPRGQGDAETQYF.

There are a few counts of this clonotype. The rearrangement joins TRBV12-5 to TRBJ2-5, with 8 nucleotides matching TRBD2. Germline trimming cut 5 bases from V and 5 bases from J; bases unmatched to any gene: 7. The CDR3 extends over 14 amino acids. The germline CDR1 and CDR2 sequences are LGHNT and FRNRAP. The CDR3 DNA follows: TGTGCTAGTGGTAGGGGACTAGATAAGGAGACCCAGTACTTC. Amino acids: CASGRGLDKETQYF.

The chain recombines TRBV4-3 with TRBJ2-4, with unresolved D. The germline V gene has CDR1 LGHNA and CDR2 YSLEER. This CDR3 is built from 16 residues. Trimming removed 0 bases at V and 0 bases at J, with 9 bases between. The CDR3 bases are TGCGCCAGCAGCCAAGAATTCTCCCTAGCCAAAAACATTCAGTACTTC. This encodes CASSQEFSLAKNIQYF.

The V gene is TRBV5-1, the J gene TRBJ2-1; D remains unclear. The V end lost 0 bases, the J end lost 0 bases, and 10 bases lay between the germline ends. The CDR3 contains 16 residues. Germline CDR1 is SGHRS and CDR2 is YFSETQ. The CDR3: CASSLAAGSSYNEQFF. CDR3 in DNA: TGCGCCAGCAGCTTGGCTGCCGGAAGCTCCTACAATGAGCAGTTCTTC.

This clonotype was counted many times. The chain joins TRBV27 to TRBJ2-5, with 11 positions matching TRBD2. J lost 5 bases, V lost 2 bases, and 7 bases had no gene match. The CDR3 totals 16 residues. CDR1 MNHEY and CDR2 SMNVEV come from the germline V gene (reference sequence). The CDR3 DNA sequence: TGTGCCAGCAGTTTACGCCTAGCGGGGGGATGGGAGACCCAGTACTTC. Translating it yields CASSLRLAGGWETQYF.

This clonotype was picked up many times. The chain combines TRBV5-5 with TRBJ2-3; D gene ambiguous. The CDR3 runs to 15 residues. V gave up 1 base and J gave up 2 bases, with 11 bases separating them. Germline V gene data show CDR1 as SGHKS and CDR2 as YYEKEE (reference sequence). The CDR3 protein is CASSLHGILTDTQYF. CDR3 sequence (DNA): TGTGCCAGCAGCTTGCATGGCATCCTCACAGATACGCAGTATTTT. The whole variable domain, remainder taken from reference TRBV5-5 and TRBJ2-3, is DAGVTQSPTHLIKTRGQQVTLRCSPISGHKSVSWYQQVLGQGPQFIFQYYEKEERGRGNFPDRFSARQFPNYSSELNVNALLLGDSALYLCASSLHGILTDTQYFGPGTRLTVL.

This sequence joins TRBV5-1 and TRBJ2-5; maybe TRBD1 (5 bases). This CDR3 spans 16 amino acids. Germline V lookup: CDR1 SGHRS, CDR2 YFSETQ. The ends were cut back, 0 bases at V and 5 bases at J, with 17 bases in the middle. The CDR3 region has the DNA TGCGCCAGCAGCTTGGGGTCAAGGGGCTGGGTGGAGACCCAGTACTTC. It is translated as CASSLGSRGWVETQYF.

This chain connects TRBV6-6 to TRBJ2-5; 11 positions agree with TRBD2. The ends lost 5 bases at V and 1 base at J; junction bases unmatched: 6. Germline V gene sequence: CDR1 MNHNY, CDR2 SVGAGI (reference sequence). The CDR3 covers 16 residues. This CDR3 is CASSRKLAGAQETQYF. CDR3 coding DNA: TGTGCCAGCAGTCGAAAACTAGCGGGGGCCCAAGAGACCCAGTACTTC.

V usage is TRBV12-3 or TRBV12-4 and J usage is TRBJ1-4; D not certain. This CDR3 region has 14 residues. V was pared by 7 bases and J by 0 bases, with 9 bases between. CDR3 protein: CASKSPTTNEKLFF. The DNA of the CDR3 is TGTGCCAGCAAATCCCCCACAACTAATGAAAAACTGTTTTTT.

The chain uses TRBV10-2 and TRBJ1-4; D may be TRBD1 (6 bases). V was trimmed by 6 bases and J by 6 bases, leaving 14 bases between them. Germline CDR1 is WSHSY and CDR2 is SAAADI. CDR3 size: 14 residues. The CDR3 loop is CASSGTPIDEKLFF. The CDR3 nucleotides are TGCGCCAGCAGCGGGACACCAATTGATGAAAAACTGTTTTTT.

The J gene is TRBJ1-6, the V gene TRBV9; TRBD1 aligns across 8 bases. Losses at the gene ends were 0 bases for V and 8 bases for J; bases not matched to a gene: 1. The CDR3 is 14 residues long. Germline loops: CDR1 SGDLS, CDR2 YYNGEE. DNA for the CDR3: TGTGCCAGCAGCGTAGAACAGGGGGATTCACCCCTCCACTTT. This gives the protein CASSVEQGDSPLHF.

This chain connects TRBV5-6 to TRBJ2-7, with 9 bases lining up with TRBD2. The trim removed 4 bases at V and 6 bases at J, leaving 5 bases unmatched. The germline CDR1 and CDR2 sequences are SGHDT and YYEEEE. The CDR3 is made up of 13 amino acids. This chain's CDR3 is CASSPAGGLEQYV. Here the CDR3 DNA reads TGTGCCAGCAGCCCGGCGGGGGGGCTCGAGCAGTACGTC.

This clonotype was observed at least ten times. This rearrangement joins TRBV27 to TRBJ1-4; D may be TRBD1 (5 bases). The germline gives CDR1 MNHEY, CDR2 SMNVEV (reference sequence). V was cut by 4 bases and J by 8 bases, with 17 bases left in between. The CDR3 length is 15 residues. The CDR3 loop is CASSSGGAGGEKLFF. CDR3 coding DNA: TGTGCCAGCAGTTCCGGGGGAGCCGGAGGCGAAAAACTGTTTTTT.

This clonotype was counted a few times. The rearrangement links TRBV6-6 to TRBJ2-3; TRBD1 matches at 7 bases. There are 13 residues in the CDR3. Germline CDR1 reads MNHNY; CDR2 reads SVGAGI (reference sequence). V lost 6 bases, J lost 4 bases, and 4 bases stayed unmatched. CDR3 coding DNA: TGTGCCAGCAGAAAGACAGGGCCAGATACGCAGTATTTT. Translation gives CASRKTGPDTQYF.

The chain carries TRBV4-2 and TRBJ2-1; 8 nucleotides match TRBD2. Germline values: CDR1 LGHNA, CDR2 YNFKEQ. CDR3 length: 17 amino acids. Germline trimming cut 1 base from V and 9 bases from J; bases unmatched to any gene: 14. CDR3 region: CASSQAPGSGGMSEQFF. Here the CDR3 DNA reads TGTGCCAGCAGCCAAGCCCCTGGCAGCGGGGGTATGAGTGAGCAGTTCTTC.

This clonotype was seen a few times. The chain is built from TRBV29-1 and TRBJ2-6, with TRBD1 matching 7 bases. Germline V gene sequence: CDR1 SQVTM, CDR2 ANQGSEA. The CDR3 runs 17 residues. Germline trimming cut 7 bases from V and 4 bases from J; bases unmatched to any gene: 16. CDR3 sequence reads: CSAIGSGTAGGANVLTF. CDR3 in DNA: TGCAGCGCCATTGGATCCGGGACAGCTGGAGGGGCCAACGTCCTGACTTTC.

This clonotype was found a few times. The chain links TRBV7-2 to TRBJ2-4; 7 nucleotides line up with TRBD2. The CDR3 runs to 17 residues. V was pared by 2 bases and J by 0 bases, with 7 bases of the junction left unmatched. Germline V gives CDR1 SGHTA, CDR2 FQGNSA. The DNA for the CDR3 is TGTGCCAGCAGCTTATCCCGGGGGGAGCTAGCCAAAAACATTCAGTACTTC. Encoded protein: CASSLSRGELAKNIQYF.

This clonotype was observed at least ten times. The V and J genes are TRBV4-3 and TRBJ2-5; the match to TRBD1 covers 8 bases. The CDR3 runs 13 residues. Looked up from germline, CDR1 is LGHNA and CDR2 is YSLEER. V lost 3 bases to trimming and J lost 3 bases; unmatched junction nucleotides: 0. The CDR3 loop reads CASSQDREETQYF. The CDR3 nucleotides read TGCGCCAGCAGCCAGGACAGGGAAGAGACCCAGTACTTC.